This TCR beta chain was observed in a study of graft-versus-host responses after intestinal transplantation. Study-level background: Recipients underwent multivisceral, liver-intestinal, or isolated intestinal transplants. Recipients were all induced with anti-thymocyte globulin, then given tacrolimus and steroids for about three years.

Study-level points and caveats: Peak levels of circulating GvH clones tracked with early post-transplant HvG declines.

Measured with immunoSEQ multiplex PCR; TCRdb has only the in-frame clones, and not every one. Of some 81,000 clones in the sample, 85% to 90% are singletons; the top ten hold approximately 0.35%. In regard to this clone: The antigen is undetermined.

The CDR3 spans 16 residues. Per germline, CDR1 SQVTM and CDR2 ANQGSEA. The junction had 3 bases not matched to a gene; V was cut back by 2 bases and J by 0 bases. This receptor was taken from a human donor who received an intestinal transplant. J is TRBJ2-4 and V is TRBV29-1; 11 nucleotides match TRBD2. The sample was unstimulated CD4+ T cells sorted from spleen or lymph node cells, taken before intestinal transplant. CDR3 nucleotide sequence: TGCAGCGTTGAACTAGCGGGGGGTGGAGCCAAAAACATTCAGTACTTC. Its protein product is CSVELAGGGAKNIQYF. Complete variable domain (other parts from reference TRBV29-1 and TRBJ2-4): SAVISQKPSRDICQRGTSLTIQCQVDSQVTMMFWYRQQPGQSLTLIATANQGSEATYESGFVIDKFPISRPNLTFSTLTVSNMSPEDSSIYLCSVELAGGGAKNIQYFGAGTRLSVL.